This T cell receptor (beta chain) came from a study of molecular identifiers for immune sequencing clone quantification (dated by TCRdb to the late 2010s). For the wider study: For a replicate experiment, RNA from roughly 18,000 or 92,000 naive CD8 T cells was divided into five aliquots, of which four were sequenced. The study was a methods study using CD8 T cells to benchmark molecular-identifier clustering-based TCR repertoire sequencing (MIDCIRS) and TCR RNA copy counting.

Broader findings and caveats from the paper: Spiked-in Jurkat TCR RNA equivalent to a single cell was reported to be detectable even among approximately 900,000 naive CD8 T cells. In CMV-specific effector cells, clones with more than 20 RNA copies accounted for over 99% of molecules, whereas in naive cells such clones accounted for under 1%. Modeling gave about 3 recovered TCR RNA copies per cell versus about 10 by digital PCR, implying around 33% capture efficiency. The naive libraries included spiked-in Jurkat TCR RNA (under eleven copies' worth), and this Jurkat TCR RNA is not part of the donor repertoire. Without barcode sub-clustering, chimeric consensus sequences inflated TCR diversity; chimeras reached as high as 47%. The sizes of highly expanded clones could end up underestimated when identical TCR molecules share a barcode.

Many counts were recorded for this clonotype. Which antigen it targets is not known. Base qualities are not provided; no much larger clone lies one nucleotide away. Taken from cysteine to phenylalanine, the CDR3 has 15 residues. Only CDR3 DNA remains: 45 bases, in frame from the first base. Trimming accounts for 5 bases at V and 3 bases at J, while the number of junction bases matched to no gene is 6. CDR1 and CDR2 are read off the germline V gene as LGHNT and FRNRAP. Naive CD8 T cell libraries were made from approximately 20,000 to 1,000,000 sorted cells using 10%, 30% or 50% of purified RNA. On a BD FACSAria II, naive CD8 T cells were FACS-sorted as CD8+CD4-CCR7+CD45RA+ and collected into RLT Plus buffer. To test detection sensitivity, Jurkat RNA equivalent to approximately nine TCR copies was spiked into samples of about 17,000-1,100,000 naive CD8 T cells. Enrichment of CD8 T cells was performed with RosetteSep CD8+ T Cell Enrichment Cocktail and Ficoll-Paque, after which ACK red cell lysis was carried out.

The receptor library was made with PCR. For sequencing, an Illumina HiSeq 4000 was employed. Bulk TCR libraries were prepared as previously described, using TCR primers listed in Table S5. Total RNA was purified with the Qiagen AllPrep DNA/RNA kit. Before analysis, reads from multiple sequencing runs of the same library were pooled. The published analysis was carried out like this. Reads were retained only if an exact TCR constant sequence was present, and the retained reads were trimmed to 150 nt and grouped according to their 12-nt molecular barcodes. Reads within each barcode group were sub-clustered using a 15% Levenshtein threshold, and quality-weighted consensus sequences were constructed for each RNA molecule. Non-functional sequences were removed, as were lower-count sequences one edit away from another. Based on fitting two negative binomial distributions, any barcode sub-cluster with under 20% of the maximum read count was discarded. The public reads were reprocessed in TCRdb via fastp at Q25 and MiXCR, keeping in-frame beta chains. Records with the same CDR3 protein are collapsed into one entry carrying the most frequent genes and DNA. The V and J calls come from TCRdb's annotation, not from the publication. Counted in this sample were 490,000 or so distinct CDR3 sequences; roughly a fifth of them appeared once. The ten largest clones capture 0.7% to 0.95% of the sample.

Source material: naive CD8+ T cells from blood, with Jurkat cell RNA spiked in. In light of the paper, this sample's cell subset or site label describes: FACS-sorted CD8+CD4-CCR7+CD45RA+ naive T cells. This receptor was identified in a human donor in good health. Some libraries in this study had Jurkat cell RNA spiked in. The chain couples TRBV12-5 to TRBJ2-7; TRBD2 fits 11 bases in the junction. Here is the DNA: TGTGCTAGTGGTCCGGGGACTAGCGGAAACTACGAGCAGTACTTC. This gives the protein CASGPGTSGNYEQYF.